These T cell receptor beta chains were read from a single sample in a study of blood T cell repertoires in COVID-19. Here immunoSEQ multiplex PCR was the method, and the copy in TCRdb shows in-frame clones only, minus some. Of fewer than 80,000 clones listed, 90% were seen once; the top ten hold 5% to 6%. The source material was peripheral blood. Every receptor here comes from a man aged 45-60 years with acute or convalescent COVID-19. The CDR3 runs from the conserved cysteine through the conserved F or W. The D gene is left open where the match is weak. The size entry is marked missing in some rows and otherwise reads once, few, many or a size class.

>TRBV5-5|TRBJ2-7|.|.
TGTGCCAGCAGCCCGTTGTGGGGCGGCCGCTACGAGCAGTACTTC
CASSPLWGGRYEQYF
>TRBV30|TRBJ2-7|TRBD1|.
TGTGCCTGGAGTGGGAAGGGGGCGATGACCTACGAGCAGTACTTC
CAWSGKGAMTYEQYF
>TRBV19|TRBJ2-2|.|.
TGTGCCAGTAGTACTACAGGGCTCGGGGAGCTGTTTTTT
CASSTTGLGELFF
>TRBV30|TRBJ2-6|.|.
TGTGCCTGGACCCTAGGGGACTCTGGGGCCAACGTCCTGACTTTC
CAWTLGDSGANVLTF
>TRBV19|TRBJ2-7|TRBD2|.
TGTGCCAGTAGTAATCCTCTAGCGGGAGCGAGGGAGCAGTACTTC
CASSNPLAGAREQYF
>TRBV5-6|TRBJ1-2|.|.
TGTGCCAGCAGCTTTTCGACTGATGTAATTAGAGGCTATGGCTACACCTTC
CASSFSTDVIRGYGYTF
>TRBV5-4|TRBJ2-3|.|.
TGTGCCAGCAGCTCCGACAGAAGAGATACGCAGTATTTT
CASSSDRRDTQYF
>TRBV6-5|TRBJ1-2|.|.
TGTGCCACCAAAGTGGCAGGGTTAGTACACACCTTC
CATKVAGLVHTF
>TRBV30|TRBJ1-3|.|.
TGTGCCTGGAGTGACGAGGCCAACTCTGGAAACACCATATATTTT
CAWSDEANSGNTIYF
>TRBV19|TRBJ1-1|.|.
TGTGCCAGTGGGGGTTGGGGACTGGGAAAAGACACTGAAGCTTTCTTT
CASGGWGLGKDTEAFF
>TRBV19|TRBJ2-7|TRBD2|.
TGTGCCAGTAGGCTAGCGGGAGGCCAGACTCCGGGCTACGAGCAGTACTTC
CASRLAGGQTPGYEQYF
>TRBV27|TRBJ1-1|.|.
TGTGCCACCCGGGATAGGATGATGAACACTGAAGCTTTCTTT
CATRDRMMNTEAFF
>TRBV24-1|TRBJ2-1|TRBD2|.
TGTGCCACCAGTGACCCGGGACTAGCTAGCAATGAGCAGTTCTTC
CATSDPGLASNEQFF
>TRBV4-2|TRBJ2-7|.|.
TGTGCCAGCAGCCAAGTAATGGCTAGCGCCTCCTACGAGCAGTACTTC
CASSQVMASASYEQYF
>TRBV7-8|TRBJ2-7|TRBD2|.
TGTGCCAGCAGCTTGGGACTAGCCACGTCAGGGGCCTACGAGCAGTACTTC
CASSLGLATSGAYEQYF
>TRBV11-3|TRBJ2-2|.|few
TGTGCCAGCAGCAAGGGTCAGGGATCCACCGGGGAGCTGTTTTTT
CASSKGQGSTGELFF
>TRBV10-3|TRBJ1-2|.|.
TGTGCCATCAGTGAGTTGCAGGGTAGGGATGGCTACACCTTC
CAISELQGRDGYTF
>TRBV5-1|TRBJ2-2|TRBD1|.
TGCGCCAGCAGACAGCCGGGACAGGGGGCTTTGAACACCGGGGAGCTGTTTTTT
CASRQPGQGALNTGELFF
>TRBV10-1|TRBJ2-7|TRBD2|.
TGCGCCAGCAGTGAGTCGAAGCTAGCGGGAGTCAAGCAGTACTTC
CASSESKLAGVKQYF
>TRBV7-5|TRBJ2-1|.|once
TGTGCCAGAAGCTTAGCCCGACTAGCGGAACCCTACAATGAGCAGTTCTTC
CARSLARLAEPYNEQFF
>TRBV21-1|TRBJ2-1|.|.
TGTGCCAGCAGCAAAGTCGGGGGCGGGAGGGCCCCTCGGATCTTC
CASSKVGGGRAPRIF
>TRBV11-2|TRBJ2-1|TRBD2|once
TGTGCCAGCAGCTCTGCGTCCCCTTTACTAGCGCGAGGCTACAATGAGCAGTTCTTC
CASSSASPLLARGYNEQFF
>TRBV5-5|TRBJ2-1|TRBD2|.
TGTGCCAGCAGAGAGACTAGCGGGATTCCGAATGAGCAGTTCTTC
CASRETSGIPNEQFF
>TRBV15|TRBJ2-3|TRBD1|.
TGTGCCACCACCCGACAGGGGTTGGGCACAGATACGCAGTATTTT
CATTRQGLGTDTQYF
>TRBV9|TRBJ1-1|TRBD1|.
TGTGCCAGCAGCACCCCCTCCGGACAGGCGGGCACTGAAGCTTTCTTT
CASSTPSGQAGTEAFF
>TRBV3-1/TRBV3-2|TRBJ2-5|.|.
TGTGCCAGCAGCCAAGACAGGGAGACCCAGTACTTC
CASSQDRETQYF
>TRBV19|TRBJ2-7|.|.
TGTGCCAGTAGTATGTCAGGGGGGAGTACATGGTACGAGCAGTACTTC
CASSMSGGSTWYEQYF
>TRBV3-1/TRBV3-2|TRBJ1-1|TRBD1|.
TGTGCCAGCAGCCAAAGGCCAGGGCAGGGGGCTGAAGCTTTCTTT
CASSQRPGQGAEAFF
>TRBV21-1|TRBJ1-2|.|.
TGTGCCAGCAGCATGGATCCTTTTTCCCGGGACAGGGGGGTCCTGATCTATGGCTACACCTTC
CASSMDPFSRDRGVLIYGYTF
>TRBV6-1|TRBJ2-5|TRBD1|.
TGTGCCAGCAGTGAAAACAGGGGTCCGGAGACCCAGTACTTC
CASSENRGPETQYF
>TRBV28|TRBJ1-2|.|.
TGTGCCAGCAGTTTAGGGCACTCCAACTATGGCTACACCTTC
CASSLGHSNYGYTF
>TRBV19|TRBJ2-5|TRBD1|.
TGTGCCAGTAGTATAGTTATGACAGGGGAAGAGACCCAGTACTTC
CASSIVMTGEETQYF
>TRBV7-6|TRBJ2-5|TRBD2|.
TGTGCCAGCAGCTGGGGGACTAGCGGGAGCCGGGAGACCCAGTACTTC
CASSWGTSGSRETQYF
>TRBV7-2|TRBJ2-1|.|.
TGTGCCAGCAGCACCGGACTCGCCGTCGCCTACAATGAGCAGTTCTTC
CASSTGLAVAYNEQFF
>TRBV5-1|TRBJ2-3|TRBD1|.
TGCGCCAGCTCCGGGACAGGGGACACGCAGTATTTT
CASSGTGDTQYF
>TRBV10-3|TRBJ2-1|TRBD2|.
TGTGCCATCAGCCCTAGCGGGCCCTACAATGAGCAGTTCTTC
CAISPSGPYNEQFF
>TRBV18|TRBJ1-1|.|once
TGTGCCAGCTCACCACCGGGAGGACTAAACACTGAAGCTTTCTTT
CASSPPGGLNTEAFF
>TRBV27|TRBJ2-1|TRBD2|.
TGTGCCACCCAAACGGGTTCCGGGGGGGAGCAGTTCTTC
CATQTGSGGEQFF
>TRBV6-2/TRBV6-3|TRBJ2-1|TRBD2|.
TGTGCCAGCAGTATCCCCAGCGGGAGGCCCCCCTACAATGAGCAGTTCTTC
CASSIPSGRPPYNEQFF
>TRBV6-1|TRBJ1-5|TRBD1|.
TGTGCCAGCAGTGAGACAGGGAGCCAGCCCCAGCATTTT
CASSETGSQPQHF
>TRBV12-3/TRBV12-4|TRBJ1-1|TRBD1|.
TGTGCCAGCAGCCGACAGGGTGTCACTGAAGCTTTCTTT
CASSRQGVTEAFF
>TRBV7-2|TRBJ2-5|TRBD1|.
TGTGCCAGCAGCCCTGGACAGGGACGTGAGACCCAGTACTTC
CASSPGQGRETQYF
>TRBV5-1|TRBJ2-7|TRBD2|.
TGCGCCAGCAGCCCGACGGGAGGGCCCCCCTACGAGCAGTACTTC
CASSPTGGPPYEQYF
>TRBV6-5|TRBJ2-3|.|.
TGTGCCAGCAGTCTTAGCAGTCCCGGGACAGATACGCAGTATTTT
CASSLSSPGTDTQYF
>TRBV23-1|TRBJ1-6|TRBD1|once
TGCGCCAGCAGTCAATCCGGACAGGGTGAGTGTAATTCACCCCTCCACTTT
CASSQSGQGECNSPLHF
>TRBV6-5|TRBJ2-2|TRBD2|.
TGTGCCAGCAGTTACATCTCCGGGAGGGGTCCCGGGGAGCTGTTTTTT
CASSYISGRGPGELFF
>TRBV18|TRBJ1-4|TRBD1|.
TGTGCCAGCTCACCGGGTACAGGGGCTAATGAAAAACTGTTTTTT
CASSPGTGANEKLFF
>TRBV6-5|TRBJ1-5|.|.
TGTGCCAGCAGTTACGGGTGGGCAGGGGTTCAGCCCCAGCATTTT
CASSYGWAGVQPQHF
>TRBV24-1|TRBJ2-1|.|.
TGTGCCACTAGCACAGGGTTTGGTTACAATGAGCAGTTCTTC
CATSTGFGYNEQFF
>TRBV6-5|TRBJ1-2|.|.
TGTGCCAGCAGCCTGGTACGGGACTATGGCTACACCTTC
CASSLVRDYGYTF
>TRBV12-3/TRBV12-4|TRBJ2-7|TRBD1|.
TGTGCCAGCAGTCGGGACAGGGTCCACGAGCAGTACTTC
CASSRDRVHEQYF
>TRBV5-8|TRBJ1-2|TRBD1|many
TGTGCCAGCAGCTATGGGACAGGGAATGGCTACACCTTC
CASSYGTGNGYTF
>TRBV15|TRBJ2-5|.|.
TGTGCCACCAGCAGCGGGATTACCCAGTACTTC
CATSSGITQYF
>TRBV2|TRBJ2-3|.|.
TGTGCCAGCAGTCCGGACTTACTGAGGGATACGCAGTATTTT
CASSPDLLRDTQYF
>TRBV3-1/TRBV3-2|TRBJ2-1|TRBD2|.
TGTGCCAGCAGCCAAGGGAGCGGGAGCATTTACAATGAGCAGTTCTTC
CASSQGSGSIYNEQFF